Below, 29 T cell receptor beta chains from the same sample are listed, as sequenced in a study of cytomegalovirus exposure and HLA in healthy donors. Clones were read by immunoSEQ multiplex PCR, and TCRdb kept only the in-frame ones, dropping some. The table lists approximately 230,000 clones, over 75% of them singletons, with around 12% in the top ten. The sequenced material came from PBMCs. These receptors all come from a man younger than 35 in good health and CMV-seropositive.

This clone was seen a single time. This CDR3 is CASRRGRDGYTF. The DNA for the CDR3 is TGTGCCAGCCGTAGGGGGCGGGACGGCTACACCTTC. The V gene is TRBV28, the J gene TRBJ1-2; 7 bases are a match to TRBD1. Trimming took 8 bases from V and 8 from J; bases not matched to a gene: 8. Germline lookup yields CDR1 MDHEN and CDR2 SYDVKM. The CDR3 contains 12 residues.

The chain combines TRBV9 with TRBJ2-7, with D unclear. The CDR3 covers 14 residues. The germline gives CDR1 SGDLS, CDR2 YYNGEE. V dropped 4 bases and J dropped 4 bases, with 15 bases sitting between them. The CDR3 coding sequence is TGTGCCAGCAGCATGGGTCTGGCGGATTACGAGCAGTACTTC. Protein sequence: CASSMGLADYEQYF.

Only a few counts were recorded for this clone. The chain is built from TRBV4-2 and TRBJ2-7, with 7 bases lining up with TRBD1. CDR3 length: 14 residues. Germline V gives CDR1 LGHNA, CDR2 YNFKEQ. The ends lost 4 bases at V and 2 bases at J; junction bases unmatched: 5. The chain's CDR3 is CASSLGTATYEQYF. In DNA, the CDR3 is TGTGCCAGCAGCCTAGGGACAGCTACCTACGAGCAGTACTTC.

The chain uses TRBV7-2 and TRBJ2-1; TRBD2 aligns across 13 bases. This CDR3 contains 15 residues. The V segment lost 5 bases and the J segment 8 bases; nucleotides outside the gene matches: 6. CDR1 is SGHTA, CDR2 FQGNSA, per germline. The CDR3 DNA is TGTGCCAGCAGCGTACTAGCGGGAGGGCCCTATGAGCAGTTCTTC. Translated, it gives CASSVLAGGPYEQFF. The full variable domain, its missing parts supplied by reference TRBV7-2 and TRBJ2-1, is GAGVSQSPSNKVTEKGKDVELRCDPISGHTALYWYRQSLGQGLEFLIYFQGNSAPDKSGLPSDRFSAERTGGSVSTLTIQRTQQEDSAVYLCASSVLAGGPYEQFFGPGTRLTVL.

This clone appeared a single time. This rearrangement joins TRBV5-6 to TRBJ2-2; 13 bases agree with TRBD2. Germline CDR1 reads SGHDT; CDR2 reads YYEEEE. CDR3 length: 16 amino acids. V lost 1 base and J lost 5; bases outside the gene matches: 2. The CDR3 DNA reads as TGTGCCAGCAGCTTGTGGACTAGCGGGAGTACCGGGGAGCTGTTTTTT. Translated: CASSLWTSGSTGELFF.

The chain employs TRBV2 and TRBJ1-2, with D maybe TRBD1 (5 bases). Trimming removed 3 bases from V and 6 bases from J, with 14 bases in between. The CDR3 is 14 amino acids. Germline CDR1 is SNHLY and CDR2 is FYNNEI. This CDR3 is CASSDRGERDGYTF. CDR3 DNA: TGTGCCAGCAGTGATAGGGGAGAGAGAGATGGCTACACCTTC.

This clone was found once. The chain employs TRBV7-9 and TRBJ1-2, with D tentatively TRBD1 (5 bases). Germline CDR1 and CDR2: SEHNR and FQNEAQ (reference sequence). The CDR3 is made up of 13 amino acids. V lost 1 base, J lost 8 bases, and 11 bases lay in between. Here the CDR3 reads CASSLEGSGGYTF. The CDR3 nucleotides are TGTGCCAGCAGCTTAGAGGGGAGCGGGGGCTACACCTTC.

The J gene is TRBJ2-2, the V gene TRBV15; no firm D call. This CDR3 region has 15 residues. CDR1 is LNHNV and CDR2 is YYDKDF in the germline V gene (reference sequence). Trimming took off 0 bases at V and 2 bases at J, with 7 bases between the two ends. The DNA for the CDR3 is TGTGCCACCAGCAGAGATCGAACAAACACCGGGGAGCTGTTTTTT. Translating it yields CATSRDRTNTGELFF.

The chain employs TRBV5-6 and TRBJ1-4, with a possible D match to TRBD1 (6 bases). Germline lookup yields CDR1 SGHDT and CDR2 YYEEEE. CDR3 length: 14 amino acids. V lost 2 bases to trimming and J lost 7 bases, with 12 bases between them. CDR3 protein: CASSLQGRGEKLFF. The CDR3 nucleotides read TGTGCCAGCAGCTTACAGGGCCGGGGTGAAAAACTGTTTTTT.

This CDR3 reads CASSDGTSYEQYF. The CDR3 nucleotides read TGTGCCAGCAGCGACGGGACTAGCTACGAGCAGTACTTC. The rearrangement joins TRBV13 to TRBJ2-7; 8 bases align to TRBD2. CDR1 is PRHDT and CDR2 is FYEKMQ in the germline V gene (reference sequence). The V segment lost 5 bases and the J segment 3 bases; nucleotides outside the gene matches: 3. This CDR3 contains 13 residues.

The chain combines TRBV27 with TRBJ1-1; 9 bases align to TRBD1. Losses at the gene ends were 3 bases for V and 5 bases for J; bases not matched to a gene: 4. CDR3 size: 14 residues. CDR1 is MNHEY and CDR2 is SMNVEV in the germline V gene (reference sequence). CDR3 bases: TGTGCCAGCAGTTTGGGGACAGGGCTGACTGAAGCTTTCTTT. Its protein is CASSLGTGLTEAFF.

The CDR3 coding sequence is TGTGCCAGCAGAACCGGGGGCTCTAACAGTGAGCAGTTCTTC. Amino acids: CASRTGGSNSEQFF. The rearrangement uses TRBV2 and TRBJ2-1, with D possibly called TRBD1 or TRBD2 (6 bases each). Trimming removed 6 bases from V and 9 bases from J, with 18 bases in between. The germline CDR1 and CDR2 sequences are SNHLY and FYNNEI. This CDR3 is 14 amino acids long.

The chain couples TRBV10-3 to TRBJ2-7; 13 bases line up with TRBD2. The CDR3 consists of 17 residues. J gave up 0 bases and V 2 bases, and 4 bases lay outside the gene matches. Germline loops: CDR1 ENHRY, CDR2 SYGVKD. The CDR3 is CAISEPTSGRSSYEQYF. CDR3 bases: TGTGCCATCAGTGAGCCGACTAGCGGGAGGAGCTCCTACGAGCAGTACTTC.

V gene TRBV6-5 combines with J gene TRBJ2-3, with D hard to call. There are 15 residues in the CDR3. V was trimmed by 2 bases and J by 2 bases, leaving 11 bases between them. Per germline, CDR1 MNHEY and CDR2 SVGAGI. CDR3: CASSYKLEHTDTQYF. DNA of the CDR3: TGTGCCAGCAGTTACAAGCTCGAACACACAGATACGCAGTATTTT.

This clone was seen just once. The chain carries TRBV5-4 and TRBJ2-3; no clear D. V was clipped by 0 bases and J by 4 bases, with 15 bases between them. Germline CDR1 and CDR2: SGHNT and YYREEE (reference sequence). This CDR3 region has 16 residues. The CDR3 sequence: CASSLDGGLGADTQYF. Here the CDR3 DNA reads TGTGCCAGCAGCTTGGATGGTGGGTTGGGTGCAGATACGCAGTATTTT.

J is TRBJ1-3 and V is TRBV10-3; D is perhaps TRBD1 (6 bases). V lost 4 bases, J lost 3 bases, and 16 bases lay in between. Germline V lookup: CDR1 ENHRY, CDR2 SYGVKD. CDR3 length: 16 amino acids. The CDR3 spells CAISARGGLSGNTIYF. The DNA of the CDR3 is TGTGCCATCAGTGCAAGGGGGGGTCTGAGTGGAAACACCATATATTTT.

This clone was picked up one time. This chain connects TRBV5-6 to TRBJ2-7, with D tentatively TRBD1 (6 bases). The CDR3 length is 16 residues. Germline assignment: CDR1 SGHDT and CDR2 YYEEEE. Trimming cost V 3 bases and J 9 bases, with 25 bases left between them. The CDR3 DNA follows: TGTGCCAGCAGCTCCTTCTCGCCGGGACACACTTCAAGGCAGTACTTC. Translated, it gives CASSSFSPGHTSRQYF.

The chain links TRBV6-4 to TRBJ2-3; 10 bases line up with TRBD1. J lost 0 bases, V lost 4 bases, and 1 base had no gene match. The CDR3 is made up of 15 amino acids. Germline values: CDR1 MRHNA, CDR2 SNTAGT. The CDR3 sequence is CASSGTGGSTDTQYF. CDR3 nucleotide sequence: TGTGCCAGCAGTGGGACAGGGGGAAGCACAGATACGCAGTATTTT.

This clone was found a few times. The rearrangement uses TRBV9 and TRBJ1-1; weak D call: TRBD1 (5 bases). With 0 bases removed from V and 5 bases from J, the gap between germline ends came to 17 bases. Germline V gene data show CDR1 as SGDLS and CDR2 as YYNGEE. This CDR3 contains 16 residues. The CDR3 DNA reads TGTGCCAGCAGCGTAGGGTCAGGGATTAGGCAGACTGAAGCTTTCTTT. Its protein product is CASSVGSGIRQTEAFF. The full variable domain, in which reference TRBV9 and TRBJ1-1 provide the parts outside the CDR3, is DSGVTQTPKHLITATGQRVTLRCSPRSGDLSVYWYQQSLDQGLQFLIQYYNGEERAKGNILERFSAQQFPDLHSELNLSSLELGDSALYFCASSVGSGIRQTEAFFGQGTRLTVV.

The chain employs TRBV20-1 and TRBJ2-7, with D hard to call. Germline V CDR1 and CDR2: DFQATT, SNEGSKA (reference sequence). The CDR3 spans 10 residues. Trimming took off 0 bases at V and 7 bases at J, with 4 bases between the two ends. The CDR3 coding sequence is TGCAGTGCTAGAGACGAAGAGCAGTACTTC. Encoded protein: CSARDEEQYF.

This clone was found a few times. The chain links TRBV5-6 to TRBJ1-1, with D maybe TRBD1 (5 bases). CDR1 and CDR2 from the germline V gene are SGHDT and YYEEEE. Trimming left V 0 bases short and J 11 bases short, with 11 bases between. The CDR3 length is 12 residues. CDR3 in amino acids: CASSLVRGRAFF. Here the CDR3 DNA reads TGTGCCAGCAGCTTGGTTCGGGGCCGGGCTTTCTTT.

V is TRBV7-8 and J is TRBJ2-7; 8 nucleotides agree with TRBD2. The junction had 9 bases not matched to a gene; V was cut back by 5 bases and J by 3 bases. The CDR3 is made up of 15 amino acids. Germline V CDR1 and CDR2: SGHVS, FQNEAQ. The CDR3 nucleotides are TGTGCCAGCAGCCCCCGGGATAGCGGGATCTACGAGCAGTACTTC. It specifies CASSPRDSGIYEQYF.

The gene calls are TRBV28 and TRBJ1-5, with D unresolved. The CDR3 totals 13 residues. V gave up 5 bases and J gave up 0 bases, with 5 bases separating them. The germline V gene has CDR1 MDHEN and CDR2 SYDVKM. CDR3 in DNA: TGTGCCAGCAGTGGTAATAGCAATCAGCCCCAGCATTTT. Translating it yields CASSGNSNQPQHF.

V is TRBV6-1 and J is TRBJ2-5, with no clear D. CDR1 is MNHNS, CDR2 SASEGT, per germline. V was cut by 6 bases and J by 3 bases, with 11 bases left in between. The CDR3 consists of 13 residues. CDR3 DNA sequence: TGTGCCAGCAGGTCTTCGGGCAAAGAGACCCAGTACTTC. The encoded protein is CASRSSGKETQYF.

On this clone: The junction does not match germline at one end; this may be a read error. The chain joins TRBV6-5 to TRBJ2-5, with 8 bases matching TRBD1. The CDR3 loop spans 15 amino acids. From germline, CDR1 is MNHEY and CDR2 SVGAGI. Here the CDR3 reads CATSSDRANQETQYF. CDR3 DNA: TGTGCCACCAGTTCGGACAGGGCCAACCAAGAGACCCAGTACTTC.

This rearrangement joins TRBV27 to TRBJ2-1; 8 bases match TRBD2. The V gene's germline CDR1 is MNHEY and CDR2 SMNVEV (reference sequence). This CDR3 is built from 19 residues. J gave up 0 bases and V 7 bases, and 17 bases lay outside the gene matches. The CDR3 is CASTHGKREHLTSYNEQFF. The CDR3, as DNA: TGTGCCAGCACCCATGGCAAGCGGGAGCACTTGACCTCCTACAATGAGCAGTTCTTC.

For the CDR3, the DNA is TGTGCCAGCAGGGGGCCGGGGCGGTATGGCTACACCTTC. The encoded protein is CASRGPGRYGYTF. This chain links TRBV28 with TRBJ1-2, with TRBD1 as a possible D gene (5 bases). The germline V and J ends were trimmed by 6 bases and 5 bases, with 13 bases remaining between them. The CDR3 extends over 13 amino acids. CDR1 and CDR2 (germline): MDHEN, SYDVKM.

This chain joins TRBV7-2 and TRBJ1-5, with 8 positions matching TRBD1. This CDR3 spans 13 amino acids. Trimming took 10 bases from V and 5 from J; bases not matched to a gene: 7. The germline V gene encodes CDR1 SGHTA and CDR2 FQGNSA. The CDR3: CATSDRVDQPQHF. CDR3 nucleotides: TGTGCCACCTCGGACAGGGTGGATCAGCCCCAGCATTTT.

This clone was seen only once. The V call is TRBV5-1, the J call TRBJ2-3; 10 positions match TRBD2. The CDR3 spans 16 residues. Germline V gene lookup returns CDR1 SGHRS and CDR2 YFSETQ. The junction had 3 bases not matched to a gene; V was cut back by 0 bases and J by 2 bases. DNA for the CDR3: TGCGCCAGCAGCTTGGTAGCGGGAGGAGTCACAGATACGCAGTATTTT. Its protein is CASSLVAGGVTDTQYF.